This paragraph covers one T cell receptor (beta chain) sequence. The antigen is not known. The data originate from a study of T-cell reconstitution after alpha-beta-depleted transplantation in children. Points from the study as a whole: The high TCRbeta diversity at day 60 in some patients came from surviving recipient T cells and thymic progenitors. One year after transplant, T-cell counts and diversity came mostly from newly produced T cells. Reports say that about two months after transplant, the alpha-beta T cells came out of several hundred graft clones that had expanded.

The TCRbeta library was prepared with unique molecular identifiers. TCRdb re-called the PCR reads through MiXCR, storing one row per CDR3 protein. The sample has around 78,000 distinct CDR3 sequences; less than 15% are singletons. The ends lost 5 bases at V and 7 bases at J; junction bases unmatched: 14. CDR3 length: 16 amino acids. The specimen comprised PBMCs, mostly from graft donor cells, sampled 180 days after TCRalphabeta/CD19-depleted stem cell transplant. The clonotype originates from a male patient aged 2-15 years who had a stem cell transplant for acute lymphoblastic leukemia, so the T cells may come from the graft donor. This sequence joins TRBV12-3 or TRBV12-4 and TRBJ2-5, with 9 bases identical to TRBD2. The CDR3: CASSLGAGLALGTQYF. CDR3 in DNA: TGTGCCAGCAGTCTCGGGGCGGGACTAGCTTTAGGGACCCAGTACTTC.